The 15 T cell receptor beta chains reported below all come from one sample, sequenced in a study of beta chain features in type 1 diabetes. The antigens for these receptors are not known. Study-level results: TCRB CDR3s from Type 1 diabetes patients were moderately but significantly shorter in all four CD4+ subsets.

Expressed TCRB transcripts got sequenced, as all isolated RNA was reverse transcribed. The method was immunoSEQ multiplex PCR; TCRdb's version includes in-frame clones alone and lacks a portion of them. The sample contains some 700,000 clones, roughly 13% of which appear only once. The sample consisted of naive CD4+ T cells from blood. Receptors were obtained from a man aged 18 to 29 with type 1 diabetes.

This clone was seen more than once but under ten times. The CDR3 spells CASIQRGDQDTQYF. Written as DNA, the CDR3 is TGTGCCAGCATTCAGCGGGGGGATCAAGATACGCAGTATTTT. The rearrangement uses TRBV2 and TRBJ2-3, with 9 bases fitting TRBD2. With 7 bases clipped from V and 5 bases from J, the junction kept 7 bases outside the gene matches. The CDR3 is 14 amino acids. CDR1 is SNHLY and CDR2 is FYNNEI in the germline V gene.

The chain combines TRBV6-1 with TRBJ2-7; 7 bases match TRBD1. The germline V gene encodes CDR1 MNHNS and CDR2 SASEGT. The CDR3 runs 13 residues. Losses at the gene ends were 5 bases for V and 6 bases for J; bases not matched to a gene: 7. In nucleotides, the CDR3 is TGTGCCAGCAGTACAGACAGGGCCAGCGAGCAGTACTTC. This gives the protein CASSTDRASEQYF.

This clone was counted a few times. The V and J genes are TRBV6-1 and TRBJ2-2; TRBD1 might be the D (5 bases). V lost 6 bases and J lost 3, with 14 bases in between. Germline-derived CDR1 and CDR2 are MNHNS and SASEGT. This CDR3 is 15 amino acids long. The CDR3 here is CASRAGRAHTGELFF. The CDR3 bases are TGTGCCAGCAGAGCAGGGCGCGCTCACACCGGGGAGCTGTTTTTT.

The chain carries TRBV12-2 and TRBJ1-2. TRBV12-2 has pseudogene status. This CDR3 has 12 residues. CDR3 DNA sequence: TGTGCAAGTCGCTTAGCGGGTAGACCCTACACCTTC. Protein: CASRLAGRPYTF.

Only a few counts were recorded for this clone. The chain joins TRBV19 to TRBJ2-7; unclear D gene. The CDR3 runs 10 residues. Looked up from germline, CDR1 is LNHDA and CDR2 is SQIVND (reference sequence). Deletions cut 7 bases from V and 6 bases from J, with 7 bases between. The CDR3 DNA follows: TGTGCCAGTAAGGGCAGCGAGCAGTACTTC. Translating it yields CASKGSEQYF.

The gene calls are TRBV2 and TRBJ2-7; 8 bases are a match to TRBD1. Trimming took 1 base from V and 2 from J; bases not matched to a gene: 4. The CDR3 extends over 15 amino acids. Looked up from germline, CDR1 is SNHLY and CDR2 is FYNNEI. Here the CDR3 DNA reads TGTGCCAGCAGTGAAGGGGGGACAGGCACCTACGAGCAGTACTTC. Amino acid sequence: CASSEGGTGTYEQYF.

The chain couples TRBV2 to TRBJ2-1; no definite D call. The V gene lost 7 bases and the J gene lost 0 bases, with 7 bases spanning the gap. In germline, CDR1 is SNHLY, CDR2 FYNNEI. The CDR3 spans 13 residues. The CDR3 DNA reads as TGTGCCAGCAAGGGCAGCTCCTACAATGAGCAGTTCTTC. This codes for CASKGSSYNEQFF.

V is TRBV6-6 and J is TRBJ2-1; 11 positions agree with TRBD1. J gave up 6 bases and V 2 bases, and 6 bases lay outside the gene matches. Germline CDR1 MNHNY, CDR2 SVGAGI (reference sequence). The length of the CDR3 is 16 residues. This CDR3 reads CASSYQLGQGANEQFF. The CDR3 bases are TGTGCCAGCAGTTACCAACTTGGACAGGGGGCCAATGAGCAGTTCTTC.

This clone has more than one count but fewer than ten. The chain has TRBV6-1 and TRBJ2-1; D is perhaps TRBD2 (5 bases). V was pared by 7 bases and J by 8 bases, with 9 bases between. Germline loops: CDR1 MNHNS, CDR2 SASEGT. This CDR3 has 11 amino acids. CDR3 sequence: CASMRVDEQFF. CDR3 coding DNA: TGTGCCAGCATGAGGGTGGATGAGCAGTTCTTC.

The genes are TRBV10-3 and TRBJ1-1, with 7 nucleotides matching TRBD1. V was clipped by 10 bases and J by 5 bases; unmatched bases: 13. The germline gives CDR1 ENHRY, CDR2 SYGVKD. The CDR3 covers 14 residues. The DNA of the CDR3 is TGTGCCACCTGCCTGGAGGGGGCAGGAACTGAAGCTTTCTTT. This gives the protein CATCLEGAGTEAFF.

To note about this clone: Because the CDR3 is missing its conserved closing phenylalanine or tryptophan, this is likely a read error. No DNA is shown, since the ends of the CDR3 on it are uncertain; the CDR3 is the one TCRdb lists. The J gene is TRBJ1-6, the V gene TRBV10-3. The CDR3 contains 11 residues when both ends are counted. Germline CDR1 reads ENHRY; CDR2 reads SYGVKD. CDR3 sequence reads: CAISEWWWDTR.

The CDR3 spells CASTEPGLTDTQYF. The CDR3 DNA reads as TGTGCCAGCACCGAACCGGGTCTCACAGATACGCAGTATTTT. The chain carries TRBV6-5 and TRBJ2-3; no definite D call. Germline V CDR1 and CDR2: MNHEY, SVGAGI. The CDR3 extends over 14 amino acids. V lost 7 bases and J lost 2, with 13 bases in between.

This clone was seen only a few times. The V call is TRBV5-6, the J call TRBJ1-5; D not resolved. This CDR3 has 14 residues. Germline V lookup: CDR1 SGHDT, CDR2 YYEEEE. Trimming removed 1 base at V and 2 bases at J, with 7 bases between. Here the CDR3 reads CASSLPGGNQPQHF. The CDR3 bases are TGTGCCAGCAGCTTGCCCGGGGGCAATCAGCCCCAGCATTTT.

This clone has more than one count but fewer than ten. DNA for the CDR3: TGTGCCTGGAGTGCCCCCACACTATCACCCCTCCACTTT. It yields the protein CAWSAPTLSPLHF. V usage is TRBV30 and J usage is TRBJ1-6; D is unclear. This CDR3 comprises 13 residues. Looked up from germline, CDR1 is GTSNPN and CDR2 is SVGIG (reference sequence). V gave up 1 base and J gave up 10 bases, with 11 bases separating them.

In this sample, this clone turned up a few times. The chain carries TRBV7-2 and TRBJ2-2, with D unclear. The CDR3 extends over 14 amino acids. Trimming removed 3 bases at V and 1 base at J, with 6 bases between. The V gene's germline CDR1 is SGHTA and CDR2 FQGNSA. CDR3 sequence: CASSLAQNTGELFF. The CDR3, as DNA: TGTGCCAGCAGCTTGGCGCAGAACACCGGGGAGCTGTTTTTT. The complete variable domain, with remaining parts taken from reference TRBV7-2 and TRBJ2-2, reads GAGVSQSPSNKVTEKGKDVELRCDPISGHTALYWYRQSLGQGLEFLIYFQGNSAPDKSGLPSDRFSAERTGGSVSTLTIQRTQQEDSAVYLCASSLAQNTGELFFGEGSRLTVL.